This T cell receptor beta chain was sequenced in a study of blood T cells in healthy people across ages. Losses at the gene ends were 4 bases for V and 5 bases for J; bases not matched to a gene: 12. Germline V gene sequence: CDR1 SGHTA, CDR2 FQGNSA. The CDR3 extends over 16 amino acids. With a J-beta primer mix and a sample-barcoded 5' primer, a second PCR ran about 7 to 12 cycles. TCRdb reprocessed the 5' RACE reads with MiXCR, giving one entry per CDR3 protein. The sample contains around 2 million distinct CDR3 sequences, about 39% of which appear only once. The sequence came from a human donor in good health. V usage is TRBV7-2 and J usage is TRBJ2-5; 8 nucleotides match TRBD2. The sequencing sample was made of blood. The chain's CDR3 is CASSSRGGTSSETQYF. The CDR3 coding sequence is TGTGCCAGCAGCTCTCGGGGGGGAACTAGCTCGGAGACCCAGTACTTC.